This T cell receptor beta chain was sequenced in a study of read filtering for tumor transcriptome and immune sequencing. Study summary: TCR-mapped reads were about 3.5 to 10.27 million with IR-seq versus about 85 to 1,300 with RNA-seq.

At least ten counts were recorded for this clonotype. From approximately 430 ng of RNA, a library with molecular barcoded alpha/delta and beta/gamma adaptors was made. TCRdb passed the reads through MiXCR, listing each CDR3 protein once. The sample includes approximately 150,000 distinct CDR3 sequences, roughly an eighth seen only once; the top ten take roughly 7.6%. CDR1 and CDR2 from the germline V gene are DFQATT and SNEGSKA (reference sequence). Trimming took 3 bases from V and 4 from J, leaving 16 bases between them. There are 15 residues in the CDR3. The clonotype comes from a donor at least 40 years old with multiple myeloma. The sequenced material came from a population of CD138-negative cells sorted from bone marrow. The V gene is TRBV20-1, the J gene TRBJ2-1; no definite D call. The CDR3 region is CSASPRGDVYNEQFF. In nucleotides, the CDR3 is TGCAGTGCTAGTCCTAGAGGAGACGTTTACAATGAGCAGTTCTTC.